This T cell receptor (beta chain) derives from a study of blood T cell repertoires in COVID-19. Study in general: The study drew acute and convalescent COVID-19 samples from the United States, Italy and Spain. The cDNA or gDNA used as material had been derived from T cells, B-cell-depleted T cells, or PBMCs.

Original processing methods: Estimates of nucleated cell counts were drawn from the amplification of reference gene primers. TCRdb's copy holds only in-frame clones and misses some; the assay was immunoSEQ multiplex PCR. V and J calls and clone size are copied from that table; D and trimming were computed from the DNA. Seen here are roughly 100,000 clones, just over 85% observed once, and the top ten hold roughly 8.1%. Germline CDR1 and CDR2: SGHKS and YYEKEE (reference sequence). This CDR3 contains 14 residues. V shed 3 bases, J shed 3 bases, and the junction held 5 bases outside the gene matches. The specimen was peripheral blood. This receptor was taken from a woman in her seventies with acute or convalescent COVID-19. The chain links TRBV5-5 to TRBJ2-7; 8 bases line up with TRBD1. CDR3 amino acids: CASSWGDRGYEQYF. Written as DNA, the CDR3 is TGTGCCAGCAGCTGGGGCGACAGGGGCTACGAGCAGTACTTC. The whole variable domain, filled in from reference TRBV5-5 and TRBJ2-7, reads DAGVTQSPTHLIKTRGQQVTLRCSPISGHKSVSWYQQVLGQGPQFIFQYYEKEERGRGNFPDRFSARQFPNYSSELNVNALLLGDSALYLCASSWGDRGYEQYFGPGTRLTVT.